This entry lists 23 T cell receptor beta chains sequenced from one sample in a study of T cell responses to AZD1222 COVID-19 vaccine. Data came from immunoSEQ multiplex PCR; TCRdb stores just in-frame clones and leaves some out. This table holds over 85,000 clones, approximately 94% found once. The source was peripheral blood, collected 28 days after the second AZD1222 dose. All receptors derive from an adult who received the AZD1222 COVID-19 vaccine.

The CDR3 coding sequence is TGCGCCAGCAGTAAAAACAATGAGCAGTTCTTC. Amino acids: CASSKNNEQFF. The chain links TRBV10-1 to TRBJ2-1; D unresolved. Trimming took off 5 bases at V and 5 bases at J, with 4 bases between the two ends. The CDR3 loop spans 11 amino acids. Per germline, CDR1 WNHNN and CDR2 SYGVQD (reference sequence).

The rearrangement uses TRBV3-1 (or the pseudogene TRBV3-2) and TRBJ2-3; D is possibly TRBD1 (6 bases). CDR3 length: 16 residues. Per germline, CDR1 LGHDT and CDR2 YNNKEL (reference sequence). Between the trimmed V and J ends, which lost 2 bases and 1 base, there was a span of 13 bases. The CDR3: CASSQIRGRGTDTQYF. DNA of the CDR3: TGTGCCAGCAGCCAAATCAGGGGCCGGGGCACAGATACGCAGTATTTT.

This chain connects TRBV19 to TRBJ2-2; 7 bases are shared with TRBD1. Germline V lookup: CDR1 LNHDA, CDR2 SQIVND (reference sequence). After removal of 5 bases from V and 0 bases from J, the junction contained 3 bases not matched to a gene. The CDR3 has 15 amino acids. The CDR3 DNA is TGTGCCAGTAGTTGGGACAGCTCGAACACCGGGGAGCTGTTTTTT. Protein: CASSWDSSNTGELFF. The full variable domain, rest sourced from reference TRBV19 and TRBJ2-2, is DGGITQSPKYLFRKEGQNVTLSCEQNLNHDAMYWYRQDPGQGLRLIYYSQIVNDFQKGDIAEGYSVSREKKESFPLTVTSAQKNPTAFYLCASSWDSSNTGELFFGEGSRLTVL.

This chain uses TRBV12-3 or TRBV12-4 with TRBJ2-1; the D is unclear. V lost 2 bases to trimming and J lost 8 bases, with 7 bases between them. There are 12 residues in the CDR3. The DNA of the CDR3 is TGTGCCAGCAGTTTAACGGCAGATGAGCAGTTCTTC. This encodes CASSLTADEQFF.

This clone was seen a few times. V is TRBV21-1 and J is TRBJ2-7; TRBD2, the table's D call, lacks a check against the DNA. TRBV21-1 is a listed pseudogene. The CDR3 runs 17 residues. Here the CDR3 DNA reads TGTGCCAGCAGCAAAGTCTCGTCGTCTCCTAGCGGATACGAGCAGTACTTC. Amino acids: CASSKVSSSPSGYEQYF.

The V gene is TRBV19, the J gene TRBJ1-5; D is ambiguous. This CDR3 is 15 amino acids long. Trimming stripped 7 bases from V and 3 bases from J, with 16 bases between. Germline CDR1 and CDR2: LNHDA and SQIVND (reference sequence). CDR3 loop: CASMGFTGNNQPQHF. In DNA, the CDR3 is TGTGCCAGTATGGGGTTCACGGGTAACAATCAGCCCCAGCATTTT.

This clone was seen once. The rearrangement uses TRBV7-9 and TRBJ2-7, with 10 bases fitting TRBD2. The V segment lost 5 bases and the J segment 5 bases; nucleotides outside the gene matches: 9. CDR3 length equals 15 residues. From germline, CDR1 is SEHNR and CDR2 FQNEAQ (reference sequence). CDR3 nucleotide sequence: TGTGCCAGCAGCCGTCTTCTAGCGGGAGAACACGAGCAGTACTTC. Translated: CASSRLLAGEHEQYF.

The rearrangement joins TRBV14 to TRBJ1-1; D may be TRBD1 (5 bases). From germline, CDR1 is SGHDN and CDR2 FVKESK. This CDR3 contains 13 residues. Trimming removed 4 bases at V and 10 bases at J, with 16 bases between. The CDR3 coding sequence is TGTGCCAGCAGCCGACACAACGGGGGTCCAGCTTTCTTT. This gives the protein CASSRHNGGPAFF.

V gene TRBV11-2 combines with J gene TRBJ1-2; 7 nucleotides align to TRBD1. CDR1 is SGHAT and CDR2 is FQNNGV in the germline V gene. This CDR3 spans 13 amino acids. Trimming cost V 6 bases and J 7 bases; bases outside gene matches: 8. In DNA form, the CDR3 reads TGTGCCAGCAGTCTTGACAGGGTCGGTGGCTACACCTTC. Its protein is CASSLDRVGGYTF.

The CDR3 DNA reads TGTGCCAGTCAAGGACGGACGTATGGCTACACCTTC. Translation: CASQGRTYGYTF. The rearrangement uses TRBV19 and TRBJ1-2, with D uncertain. This CDR3 comprises 12 residues. Germline V gene lookup returns CDR1 LNHDA and CDR2 SQIVND (reference sequence). The V and J ends lost 8 bases and 5 bases respectively, with 12 bases between them.

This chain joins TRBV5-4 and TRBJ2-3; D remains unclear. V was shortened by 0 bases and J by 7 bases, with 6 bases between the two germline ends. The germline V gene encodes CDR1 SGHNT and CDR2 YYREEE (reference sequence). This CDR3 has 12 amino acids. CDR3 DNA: TGTGCCAGCAGCTTGGACGCGTATACGCAGTATTTT. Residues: CASSLDAYTQYF.

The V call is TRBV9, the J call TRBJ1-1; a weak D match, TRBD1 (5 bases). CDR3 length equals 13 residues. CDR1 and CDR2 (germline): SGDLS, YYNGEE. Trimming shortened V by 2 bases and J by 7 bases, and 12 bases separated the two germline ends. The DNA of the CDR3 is TGTGCCAGCAGCGTTGGGCAGGGCGGTGAAGCTTTCTTT. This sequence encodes CASSVGQGGEAFF.

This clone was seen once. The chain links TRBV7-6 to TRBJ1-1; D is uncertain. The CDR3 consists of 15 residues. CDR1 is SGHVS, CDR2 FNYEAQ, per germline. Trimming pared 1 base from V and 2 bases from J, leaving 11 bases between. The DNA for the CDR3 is TGTGCCAGCAGCTTAGACCTGAGGACTAACACTGAAGCTTTCTTT. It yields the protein CASSLDLRTNTEAFF.

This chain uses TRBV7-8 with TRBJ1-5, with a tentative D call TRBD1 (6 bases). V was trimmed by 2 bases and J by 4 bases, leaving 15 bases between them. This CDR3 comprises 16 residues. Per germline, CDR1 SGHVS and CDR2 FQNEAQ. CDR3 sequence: CASSLWRGGQNQPQHF. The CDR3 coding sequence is TGTGCCAGCAGCTTATGGAGAGGGGGGCAAAATCAGCCCCAGCATTTT. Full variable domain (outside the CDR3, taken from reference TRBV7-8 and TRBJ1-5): GAGVSQSPRYKVAKRGQDVALRCDPISGHVSLFWYQQALGQGPEFLTYFQNEAQLDKSGLPSDRFFAERPEGSVSTLKIQRTQQEDSAVYLCASSLWRGGQNQPQHFGDGTRLSIL.

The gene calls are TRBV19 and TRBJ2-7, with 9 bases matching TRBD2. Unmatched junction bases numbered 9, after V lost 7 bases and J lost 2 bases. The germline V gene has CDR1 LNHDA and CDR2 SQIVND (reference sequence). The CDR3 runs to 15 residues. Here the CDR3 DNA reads TGTGCCAGTACGCCAGCGGGGGGCTCGACCTACGAGCAGTACTTC. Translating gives CASTPAGGSTYEQYF.

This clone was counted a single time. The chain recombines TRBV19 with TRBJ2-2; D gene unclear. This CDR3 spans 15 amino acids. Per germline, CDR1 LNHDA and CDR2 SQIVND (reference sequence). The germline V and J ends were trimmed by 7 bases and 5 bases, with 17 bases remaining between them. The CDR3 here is CASKRVYVGTGELFF. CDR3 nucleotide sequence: TGTGCCAGTAAGCGAGTTTACGTAGGTACCGGGGAGCTGTTTTTT.

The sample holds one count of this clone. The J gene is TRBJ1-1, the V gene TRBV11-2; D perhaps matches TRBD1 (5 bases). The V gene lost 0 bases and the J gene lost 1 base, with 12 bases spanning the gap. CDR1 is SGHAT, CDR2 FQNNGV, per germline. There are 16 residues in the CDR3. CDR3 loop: CASSLDGVGANTEAFF. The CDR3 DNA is TGTGCCAGCAGCTTAGATGGGGTAGGGGCGAACACTGAAGCTTTCTTT.

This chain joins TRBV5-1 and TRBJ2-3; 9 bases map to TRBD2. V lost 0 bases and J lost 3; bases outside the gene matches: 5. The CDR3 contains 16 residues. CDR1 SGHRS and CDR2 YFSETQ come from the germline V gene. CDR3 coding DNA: TGCGCCAGCAGCTTGGGGACTAGCGAGTTTACAGATACGCAGTATTTT. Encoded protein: CASSLGTSEFTDTQYF.

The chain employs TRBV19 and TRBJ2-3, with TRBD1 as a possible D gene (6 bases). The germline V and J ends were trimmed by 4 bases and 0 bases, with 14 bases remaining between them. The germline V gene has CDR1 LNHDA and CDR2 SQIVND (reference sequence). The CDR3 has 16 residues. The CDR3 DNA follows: TGTGCCAGTAGTACCTTCTTTCAGGGGAGCACAGATACGCAGTATTTT. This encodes CASSTFFQGSTDTQYF.

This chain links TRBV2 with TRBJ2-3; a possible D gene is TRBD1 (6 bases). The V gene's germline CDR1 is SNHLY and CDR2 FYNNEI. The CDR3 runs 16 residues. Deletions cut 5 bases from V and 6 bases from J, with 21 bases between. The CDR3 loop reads CASSPGTTMRLDTQYF. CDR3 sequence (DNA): TGTGCCAGCAGTCCGGGGACAACAATGAGATTGGATACGCAGTATTTT.

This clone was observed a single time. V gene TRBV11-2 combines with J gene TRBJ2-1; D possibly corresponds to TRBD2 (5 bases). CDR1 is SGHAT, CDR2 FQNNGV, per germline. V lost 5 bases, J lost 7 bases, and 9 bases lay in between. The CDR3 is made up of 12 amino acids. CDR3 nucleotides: TGTGCCAGCAGCCTGGGGAGTAATGAGCAGTTCTTC. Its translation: CASSLGSNEQFF.

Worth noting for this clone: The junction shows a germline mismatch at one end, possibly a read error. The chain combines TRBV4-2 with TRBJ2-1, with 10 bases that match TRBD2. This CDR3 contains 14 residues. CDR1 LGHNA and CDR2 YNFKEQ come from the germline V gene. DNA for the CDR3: TGTGCCAGCAGTCAAGCGGGAGGGAACAATGAGCAGTTCTTC. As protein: CASSQAGGNNEQFF.

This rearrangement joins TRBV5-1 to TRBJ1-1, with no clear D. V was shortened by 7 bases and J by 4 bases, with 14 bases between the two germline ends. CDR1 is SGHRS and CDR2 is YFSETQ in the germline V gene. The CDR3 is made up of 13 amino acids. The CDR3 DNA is TGCGCCAGCCGATGGGAGGACTCCACTGAAGCTTTCTTT. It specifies CASRWEDSTEAFF.